This T cell receptor (beta chain) originates from a study of response to subunit inactivated influenza vaccine. There are a few counts of this clonotype. The antigen is undetermined. TCRdb called the RT-PCR reads again in MiXCR, with one record for every CDR3 protein. The table has under 950,000 distinct CDR3 sequences, about 20% seen once. Germline V gene sequence: CDR1 SGHRS, CDR2 YFSETQ. Trimming took 0 bases from V and 5 from J; bases not matched to a gene: 10. The CDR3 length is 17 residues. Study observations and caveats: The authors suggested that few new T cells are recruited per seasonal influenza vaccination.

This receptor was taken from a man in his fifties or sixties who received an inactivated influenza vaccine. Sequencing was performed on PBMCs from blood, taken 4 to 6 days after vaccination. The chain links TRBV5-1 to TRBJ2-2; 7 bases match TRBD1. The CDR3 region has the DNA TGCGCCAGCAGCTTGGAAGGGACAGACCAGTGGACCGGGGAGCTGTTTTTT. Translation: CASSLEGTDQWTGELFF.